These T cell receptor beta chains were read from a single sample in a study of T-cell reconstitution after alpha-beta-depleted transplantation in children. Using its own MiXCR run on the PCR reads, TCRdb lists one record per CDR3 protein. The sample includes approximately 31,000 distinct CDR3 sequences, around 6% of them seen just once. The sequencing used peripheral blood, collected 60 days after TCRalphabeta/CD19-depleted stem cell transplant. The receptors stem from a child under three years old who had a stem cell transplant for acute myeloid leukemia, so the T cells may come from the graft donor. Each CDR3 is given with its conserved first and last residue. D genes are given only for firm matches. For some rows the clone size is stated as once, few or many, or as a class when expanded; others skip it.

D gene | CDR3 length | clone size | J gene | V gene | CDR3 DNA | CDR3 protein
TRBD1 | 12 | many | TRBJ2-3 | TRBV7-3 | TGTGCCAGCAGCTCGGGACAGGGTCGGCAGTATTTT | CASSSGQGRQYF
- | 14 | many | TRBJ2-4 | TRBV12-3/TRBV12-4 | TGTGCCAGCAGTGGGACGCTAGCCAAAAACATTCAGTACTTC | CASSGTLAKNIQYF
TRBD1 | 15 | many | TRBJ2-2 | TRBV4-2 | TGTGCCAGCGCAGGGACAGGGGACGGCACCGGGGAGCTGTTTTTT | CASAGTGDGTGELFF
- | 13 | - | TRBJ2-1 | TRBV7-9 | TGTGCCAGCAGCCCCCGCGGACCCAATGAGCAGTTCTTC | CASSPRGPNEQFF
- | 11 | many | TRBJ1-2 | TRBV10-3 | TGTGCCACCACGCAAGCAGAGGGCTACACCTTC | CATTQAEGYTF
TRBD1 | 17 | many | TRBJ2-5 | TRBV7-9 | TGTGCCAGCAGCTTGGGACACACAGGGGGGCTACAAGAGACCCAGTACTTC | CASSLGHTGGLQETQYF
- | 12 | many | TRBJ2-7 | TRBV18 | TGTGCCAGCTCACCACGAGGGGACGAGCAGTACTTC | CASSPRGDEQYF
- | 16 | many | TRBJ2-4 | TRBV28 | TGTGCCAGCAAGAGAGGGCAGCTTCTAGCCAAAAACATTCAGTACTTC | CASKRGQLLAKNIQYF
- | 17 | many | TRBJ2-7 | TRBV5-1 | TGCGCCAGCAGCTTAGGTAGCGTAAGCCCTACGAGGGACGAGCAGTACTTC | CASSLGSVSPTRDEQYF
TRBD2 | 18 | few | TRBJ2-2 | TRBV5-5 | TGTGCCAGCAGGCCCGGGACTAGCGGGAGACGGGACACCGGGGAGCTGTTTTTT | CASRPGTSGRRDTGELFF
- | 14 | many | TRBJ1-3 | TRBV27 | TGTGCCAGCAGTTTATCCCGAGCTGGAAACACCATATATTTT | CASSLSRAGNTIYF
- | 14 | medium-sized | TRBJ2-7 | TRBV7-7 | TGTGCTAGCAGCCCTTCTGGGGGACGGGGCGAGCAGTACTTC | CASSPSGGRGEQYF
- | 16 | - | TRBJ2-7 | TRBV15 | TGTGCCACCAGCAGAGATTTGAGTTTGGGGGCGGGGGAGCAGTACTTC | CATSRDLSLGAGEQYF
TRBD2 | 16 | many | TRBJ2-2 | TRBV4-3 | TGCGCCAGCAGCCAAGATCGACTAGCGGGCACCGGGGAGCTGTTTTTT | CASSQDRLAGTGELFF
- | 15 | many | TRBJ1-4 | TRBV28 | TGTGCCAGCAGGACCACGGACGGACCTAATGAAAAACTGTTTTTT | CASRTTDGPNEKLFF
- | 13 | many | TRBJ2-7 | TRBV30 | TGTGCCTGGACCGAGACTGGAACCTACGAGCAGTACTTC | CAWTETGTYEQYF
TRBD2 | 18 | many | TRBJ2-3 | TRBV6-2/TRBV6-3 | TGTGCCAGCAGTTACTCGACGGCTAGCGGGAGTGTCGCAGATACGCAGTATTTT | CASSYSTASGSVADTQYF
TRBD1 | 16 | many | TRBJ1-2 | TRBV5-1 | TGCGCCAGCAGCTTTTACCTCGGGACAGGTTACTATGGCTACACCTTC | CASSFYLGTGYYGYTF
TRBD1 | 17 | many | TRBJ1-2 | TRBV9 | TGTGCCAGCAGCGTAGAGGGGGGACAGGAGGCAGAATATGGCTACACCTTC | CASSVEGGQEAEYGYTF
TRBD2 | 14 | - | TRBJ2-1 | TRBV5-1 | TGCGCCAGCAGCTTGGTCCTAGCGGCGGATGAGCAGTTCTTC | CASSLVLAADEQFF
- | 17 | many | TRBJ2-2 | TRBV6-2/TRBV6-3 | TGTGCCAGCAGTTACCCCTTGCGGGGGCGTTTAACCGGGGAGCTGTTTTTT | CASSYPLRGRLTGELFF
- | 20 | many | TRBJ2-5 | TRBV7-8 | TGTGCCAGCCTTTCGGGGAGGACCTCCTCATTGGATTACGTACAGGAGACCCAGTACTTC | CASLSGRTSSLDYVQETQYF
- | 12 | many | TRBJ1-1 | TRBV29-1 | TGCAGCGGTAACAGGCCGAACACTGAAGCTTTCTTT | CSGNRPNTEAFF
- | 14 | many | TRBJ1-6 | TRBV25-1 | TGTGCCAGCAGTGAAATACATGAGGATTCACCCCTCCACTTT | CASSEIHEDSPLHF
TRBD1 | 14 | many | TRBJ2-7 | TRBV7-9 | TGTGCCAGCAGCGGGACAGGGGTATTGTACGAGCAGTACTTC | CASSGTGVLYEQYF
- | 14 | - | TRBJ1-5 | TRBV12-3/TRBV12-4 | TGTGCCAGCTCCACGGGGTCAAACCATCAGCCCCAGCATTTT | CASSTGSNHQPQHF
- | 15 | many | TRBJ2-7 | TRBV4-3 | TGCGCCAGCAGCCAAGAACAGGGTCTCCACTACGAGCAGTACTTC | CASSQEQGLHYEQYF
- | 11 | many | TRBJ2-5 | TRBV7-9 | TGTGCCAGCAGCTTAAAAGAGACCCAGTACTTC | CASSLKETQYF
- | 13 | many | TRBJ2-7 | TRBV7-9 | TGTGCCAGTGAGGGGGAAAAGGGTTACGAGCAGTACTTC | CASEGEKGYEQYF